The 7 T cell receptor beta chains listed next were all sequenced from one sample in a study of shared clonotypes between healthy human individuals. Assay used: immunoSEQ multiplex PCR; TCRdb lists only in-frame clones, some missing. This sample has around 1.1 million clones, with around 78% found just once. What was sequenced was memory CD4+ T cells from PBMCs. This sample's subset: CD45RA-negative fraction. The receptor set was obtained from a man younger than 30 in good health. Some clones in this sample may be carry-over from other donors' samples.

The chain is built from TRBV15 and TRBJ1-2; D possibly corresponds to TRBD1 (6 bases). CDR3 length equals 14 residues. Trimming removed 0 bases from V and 6 bases from J, with 11 bases in between. Germline V gene lookup returns CDR1 LNHNV and CDR2 YYDKDF (reference sequence). The CDR3 reads CATSRDLTGDGYTF. As DNA, the CDR3 is TGTGCCACCAGCAGAGATCTGACAGGAGATGGCTACACCTTC.

V and J are TRBV11-2 and TRBJ2-5, with D uncertain. This CDR3 contains 12 residues. Germline V CDR1 and CDR2: SGHAT, FQNNGV. Trimming left V 2 bases short and J 5 bases short, with 6 bases between. The CDR3, as DNA: TGTGCCAGCAGCTTATCTCTCGAGACCCAGTACTTC. This gives the protein CASSLSLETQYF.

This clone was counted a few times. The J gene is TRBJ2-7, the V gene TRBV2; D is perhaps TRBD1 (6 bases). This CDR3 has 15 amino acids. The germline gives CDR1 SNHLY, CDR2 FYNNEI. V lost 2 bases and J 1 base, leaving 12 bases between the germline ends. CDR3 in amino acids: CASSEKDSFSYEQYF. Here the CDR3 DNA reads TGTGCCAGCAGTGAAAAGGACAGCTTTTCCTACGAGCAGTACTTC.

The chain links TRBV30 to TRBJ2-1, with D maybe TRBD2 (6 bases). Germline V CDR1 and CDR2: GTSNPN, SVGIG (reference sequence). V lost 4 bases and J 5 bases, leaving 15 bases between the germline ends. The CDR3 contains 14 residues. The DNA for the CDR3 is TGTGCCTGGATGGTACGCGGGGCCCACAATGAGCAGTTCTTC. Protein product: CAWMVRGAHNEQFF.

The chain uses TRBV28 and TRBJ1-2; D is uncertain. Germline-derived CDR1 and CDR2 are MDHEN and SYDVKM. V was trimmed by 5 bases and J by 4 bases, leaving 5 bases between them. The CDR3 is 11 amino acids. CDR3 in amino acids: CASSTVYGYTF. CDR3 in DNA: TGTGCCAGCAGTACGGTCTATGGCTACACCTTC.

This rearrangement joins TRBV27 to TRBJ2-1; either TRBD1 or TRBD2 may supply D (5 bases each). Germline assignment: CDR1 MNHEY and CDR2 SMNVEV (reference sequence). The CDR3 runs 15 residues. V lost 3 bases to trimming and J lost 6 bases, with 15 bases between them. This chain's CDR3 is CASSFRSRGPNEQFF. The DNA of the CDR3 is TGTGCCAGCAGTTTTCGTTCTCGGGGCCCCAATGAGCAGTTCTTC.

The chain joins TRBV9 to TRBJ1-1; 7 bases line up with TRBD1. The germline V gene has CDR1 SGDLS and CDR2 YYNGEE. This CDR3 spans 14 amino acids. V lost 2 bases, J lost 4 bases, and 5 bases stayed unmatched. In DNA, the CDR3 is TGTGCCAGCAGCGTGGGGACAGACCCCACTGAAGCTTTCTTT. It codes for CASSVGTDPTEAFF. The variable domain in full, completed from reference TRBV9 and TRBJ1-1, reads DSGVTQTPKHLITATGQRVTLRCSPRSGDLSVYWYQQSLDQGLQFLIQYYNGEERAKGNILERFSAQQFPDLHSELNLSSLELGDSALYFCASSVGTDPTEAFFGQGTRLTVV.